Below, one TCR beta chain is given with its context. This may arise from a read error, as a much more abundant clone is one base away. It was template switching that added a universal primer site, and there were unique molecular identifiers on the cDNA. In TCRdb, the 5' RACE reads were re-called with MiXCR into one record per CDR3 protein. Counted here are approximately 1.8 million distinct CDR3 sequences, about 32% occurring once; the ten biggest clones make up about 0.3%. The data belong to a study of identical twins. The germline V and J ends were trimmed by 3 bases and 0 bases, with 6 bases remaining between them. The CDR3 covers 14 residues. Germline CDR1 SNHLY, CDR2 FYNNEI.

This TCR came from a newborn girl in good health. This chain connects TRBV2 to TRBJ2-1, with D possibly being TRBD1 (5 bases). Sequences were obtained from cord blood. The DNA of the CDR3 is TGTGCCAGCAGTGACAGGGTCTCCTACAATGAGCAGTTCTTC. It yields the protein CASSDRVSYNEQFF.